This T cell receptor beta chain originates from a study of shared clonotypes between healthy human individuals. Study conclusions and caveats: Memory subsets had estimated richness that was generally smaller than that of naive subsets. The sharing of 4.5% to 5.5% of naive CD4 clonotypes was seen across several donors.

Repertoires were generated with immunoSEQ multiplex PCR, while TCRdb's copy carries only in-frame clones and drops some. The sample includes under 650,000 clones, about 96% of them seen just once. On this clone itself: The antigen is not known.

Researchers partitioned CD4+ cells into CD45RA+ naive and CD45RA-negative memory subsets. In germline, CDR1 is MGHRA, CDR2 YSYEKL. The CDR3 runs 14 residues. Trimming shortened V by 1 base and J by 6 bases, and 11 bases separated the two germline ends. The rearrangement uses TRBV4-1 and TRBJ2-3; tentative D call: TRBD2 (6 bases). Sequenced material: naive CD4+ T cells sorted from blood. Regarding subset: CD45RA+ positively selected. This clonotype was sampled from a woman aged 25 to 39 in good health. The CDR3 DNA follows: TGCGCCAGCAGCCAAGGGGGGGTCCGGGATACGCAGTATTTT. Translation gives CASSQGGVRDTQYF.